A selection of T cell receptor beta chains follows, all from one sample in a study of cytomegalovirus exposure and HLA in healthy donors. TCRdb keeps only in-frame clones here, not all; method: immunoSEQ multiplex PCR. Of 85,000 to 90,000 clones in the sample, roughly 85% were seen once. The sample comprised PBMCs. These receptors originate from a man in his forties or fifties in good health and CMV-seropositive. The CDR3 runs from the conserved cysteine through the conserved F or W. The order of the fields is V gene, J gene, clone size, D gene, CDR3 length, CDR3 DNA, CDR3 protein. D genes are given only for firm matches. Some rows mark clone size as missing; the rest say once, few, many or name a class of expanded clone.

V: TRBV5-1
J: TRBJ2-1
size: -
D: TRBD2
length: 13
DNA: TGCGCCAGCGGGCTAGCGGGGCTAGGTGAGCAGTTCTTC
CDR3: CASGLAGLGEQFF

V: TRBV2
J: TRBJ2-5
size: -
D: -
length: 14
DNA: TGTGCCAGCACCTTGAGACTGACCCAAGAGACCCAGTACTTC
CDR3: CASTLRLTQETQYF

V: TRBV15
J: TRBJ1-1
size: once
D: -
length: 14
DNA: TGTGCCACCAGCAGAGATCTAACAGGGACTGAAGCTTTCTTT
CDR3: CATSRDLTGTEAFF

V: TRBV18
J: TRBJ1-4
size: once
D: -
length: 15
DNA: TGTGCCAGCTCACCACAAGCGGTAACTAATGAAAAACTGTTTTTT
CDR3: CASSPQAVTNEKLFF

V: TRBV28
J: TRBJ2-7
size: -
D: -
length: 14
DNA: TGTGCCAGCAGTTTGCCCACTGATACCTACGAGCAGTACTTC
CDR3: CASSLPTDTYEQYF

V: TRBV2
J: TRBJ2-5
size: -
D: -
length: 15
DNA: TGTGCCAGCAGTGAAGCCAAGACATTGTCCGAGACCCAGTACTTC
CDR3: CASSEAKTLSETQYF

V: TRBV7-9
J: TRBJ2-7
size: few
D: TRBD2
length: 14
DNA: TGTGCCAGCAGCCTCCGCGGCGGGAGCTACGAGCAGTACTTC
CDR3: CASSLRGGSYEQYF

V: TRBV6-5
J: TRBJ2-5
size: -
D: -
length: 13
DNA: TGTGCCAGCAGTTACTCGAGGGTAGAGACCCAGTACTTC
CDR3: CASSYSRVETQYF

V: TRBV28
J: TRBJ1-5
size: -
D: -
length: 15
DNA: TGTGCCAGCAGTTTTTACAGGGTGATCAATCAGCCCCAGCATTTT
CDR3: CASSFYRVINQPQHF

V: TRBV6-5
J: TRBJ2-3
size: -
D: TRBD2
length: 16
DNA: TGTGCCAGCAGTTTGGGGGCGGGAGGGCCGATAGATACGCAGTATTTT
CDR3: CASSLGAGGPIDTQYF

V: TRBV6-5
J: TRBJ1-2
size: -
D: -
length: 14
DNA: TGTGCCAGCAGTTTAGCAGGGGCGAACTATGGCTACACCTTC
CDR3: CASSLAGANYGYTF

V: TRBV15
J: TRBJ1-2
size: -
D: TRBD1
length: 13
DNA: TGTGCCACCAGCGGAAGGACAGGGTATGGCTACACCTTC
CDR3: CATSGRTGYGYTF